These 25 T cell receptor beta chains were sequenced from one sample in a study of tissue T cells after allogeneic stem cell transplantation. The protocol was immunoSEQ multiplex PCR, while the TCRdb copy is restricted to in-frame clones and leaves out a portion. The table includes about 48,000 clones, 73% detected once. What was sequenced was sorted cells pooled from one or two spleens. The origin of the receptors is a pool of C57BL/6 mice in good health.

This clone was recorded a few times. Mouse gene names and germline throughout. The read gets to within 1 residue of the CDR3 end, and the germline J gene fills in the rest. This chain connects TRBV3 to TRBJ2-7, with 11 nucleotides matching TRBD2. V trimming: 5 bases; J trimming: 5 bases; junction bases outside the gene matches: 2. The CDR3 consists of 13 residues. Germline loops: CDR1 SNHLY, CDR2 FYNGKV (reference sequence). The CDR3 DNA, read in part, is TGTGCCAGCAGCCCGGGACTGGGGGATGAACAGTAC. Amino acids: CASSPGLGDEQY. The whole CDR3 protein reads CASSPGLGDEQYF.

A remark on this clone: Mouse names are used for the genes. The read comes to an end 1 residue before the CDR3 does, leaving the germline J gene to fill in the end. Other nucleotide sequences from this sample produce the same CDR3. This sequence joins TRBV2 and TRBJ2-3; 8 bases agree with TRBD1. V gave up 1 base and J gave up 3 bases; unmatched junction bases: 0. The length of the CDR3 is 14 residues. Germline assignment: CDR1 LGHNA and CDR2 YSYQKL. The DNA read from the CDR3 is TGTGCCAGCAGCCAAGGGACAGGGGCAGAAACGCTGTAT. This sequence encodes CASSQGTGAETLY. The full CDR3 reads CASSQGTGAETLYF.

This clone was counted a single time. Gene names are mouse gene names. The CDR3 extends 1 residue past the end of the read, so its final part is completed from the germline J gene. This chain connects TRBV5 to TRBJ1-4; 7 bases fit TRBD1. Germline V gene data show CDR1 as LGHNA and CDR2 as YNLKQL (reference sequence). The CDR3 is 16 amino acids. J gave up 5 bases and V 0 bases, and 6 bases lay outside the gene matches. Partial CDR3 DNA: TGTGCCAGCAGCCAAGACCGGCTACAGGGGAACGAAAGATTATTT. As protein: CASSQDRLQGNERLF. The CDR3 reads in full as CASSQDRLQGNERLFF.

This clone was detected only once. Mouse names are used for the genes. The CDR3 is cut off 1 residue early in the read; its end comes from the germline J gene. This chain connects TRBV5 to TRBJ1-2, with D unresolved. This CDR3 comprises 13 residues. CDR1 is LGHNA, CDR2 YNLKQL, per germline (reference sequence). V was trimmed by 0 bases and J by 2 bases, leaving 4 bases between them. The CDR3: CASSQDGNSDYTF. The sequenced CDR3 bases are TGTGCCAGCAGCCAAGATGGCAACTCCGACTACACC.

As to this clone: Each gene name is a mouse one. Read data end 1 residue before the CDR3 end; the end is taken from the germline J gene. The chain combines TRBV13-2 with TRBJ1-6; D unclear. TRBJ1-6 belongs to the ORF category, with a function that is uncertain. CDR1 and CDR2 (germline): NNHNN, SYGAGS (reference sequence). The V end lost 0 bases, the J end lost 4 bases, and 5 bases lay between the germline ends. The CDR3 covers 14 residues. This CDR3 is CASGDARYNSPLYF. Partial CDR3 DNA: TGTGCCAGCGGTGATGCCAGATATAATTCGCCCCTCTAC.

With regard to this clone: Mouse germline and gene names are used. The read is 1 residue too short to cover the CDR3 end, so that end is filled in from the germline J gene. The chain has TRBV19 and TRBJ1-4, with 7 positions matching TRBD1. Germline V CDR1 and CDR2: FNHDT, SITEND (reference sequence). Trimming cost V 2 bases and J 7 bases; bases outside gene matches: 5. The CDR3 contains 14 residues. The CDR3 DNA, read in part, is TGTGCCAGCAGTATCCCAGGGGGGACCGAAAGATTATTT. Its protein is CASSIPGGTERLF. The CDR3 as a whole reads CASSIPGGTERLFF.

On this clone itself: Gene names are mouse gene names. Read sequence stops 1 residue before the CDR3 end, and the germline J gene provides the missing end. The rearrangement joins TRBV2 to TRBJ1-1; D is unresolved. The CDR3 spans 12 residues. In germline, CDR1 is LGHNA, CDR2 YSYQKL. Trimming cost V 1 base and J 3 bases, with 3 bases left between them. The CDR3 here is CASSQADTEVFF. The DNA read from the CDR3 is TGTGCCAGCAGCCAAGCAGACACAGAAGTCTTC.

Concerning this clone: Mouse names are used for the genes. From the germline J gene comes the end of the CDR3, since the read stops 1 residue before it. The V gene is TRBV3, the J gene TRBJ2-3; TRBD2 agrees at 7 bases. The CDR3 is 15 residues long. Losses at the gene ends were 1 base for V and 3 bases for J; bases not matched to a gene: 4. The germline V gene has CDR1 SNHLY and CDR2 FYNGKV (reference sequence). The part of the CDR3 DNA that was read is TGTGCCAGCAGCTTAGGTTGGGGGGTGGCAGAAACGCTGTAT. As protein: CASSLGWGVAETLY. In full, the CDR3 reads CASSLGWGVAETLYF.

This clone was recorded only once. Gene names refer to mouse genes. The chain's CDR3 is CASSLLGDQDTQYF. The DNA read from the CDR3 is TGTGCCAGCAGTCTACTGGGGGACCAAGACACCCAGTAC. The chain uses TRBV19 and TRBJ2-5, with 8 bases lining up with TRBD2. From the germline J gene comes the end of the CDR3, since the read stops 1 residue before it. The V segment lost 4 bases and the J segment 1 base; nucleotides outside the gene matches: 2. Germline V gene data show CDR1 as FNHDT and CDR2 as SITEND (reference sequence). This CDR3 has 14 amino acids.

To note about this clone: Gene names are mouse gene names. Read coverage stops 1 residue before the CDR3 terminus; the germline J gene supplies the remainder. In the same sample, other DNA sequences code for this CDR3. The gene calls are TRBV13-2 and TRBJ2-5, with unresolved D. There are 11 residues in the CDR3. The germline V gene has CDR1 NNHNN and CDR2 SYGAGS (reference sequence). The V and J ends lost 1 base and 5 bases respectively, with 2 bases between them. CDR3 region: CASGDRDTQYF. CDR3 bases read: TGTGCCAGCGGTGATAGAGACACCCAGTAC.

Remarks on this clone: These gene names are mouse names. The CDR3 sequence is CTCSAVGGGAEQFF. The CDR3 bases that were read are TGCACCTGCAGTGCAGTAGGGGGCGGGGCTGAGCAGTTC. The genes are TRBV1 and TRBJ2-1; D may be TRBD1 (7 bases). The CDR3 is cut off 1 residue early in the read; its end comes from the germline J gene. CDR1 and CDR2 (germline): NSQYPW, LRSPGD (reference sequence). This CDR3 contains 14 residues. Trimming took off 1 base at V and 7 bases at J, with 11 bases between the two ends.

Of note for this clone: Gene names and germline refer to mouse. From the germline J gene comes the end of the CDR3, since the read stops 1 residue before it. The chain employs TRBV14 and TRBJ2-7; D uncertain. CDR1 and CDR2 from the germline V gene are SGHDT and FRDEAV. The length of the CDR3 is 10 residues. Trimming took 2 bases from V and 7 from J, leaving 4 bases between them. The part of the CDR3 DNA that was read is TGTGCCAGCAGTTTAAAAGAACAGTAC. Translated, it gives CASSLKEQY. The whole CDR3 sequence reads CASSLKEQYF. The full variable domain, rest sourced from reference TRBV14 and TRBJ2-7, is EAGVTQSPRYAVLQEGQAVSFWCDPISGHDTLYWYQQPRDQGPQLLVYFRDEAVIDNSQLPSDRFSAVRPKGTNSTLKIQSAKQGDTATYLCASSLKEQYFGPGTRLTVL.

About this clone itself: The germline and genes are mouse ones. The read finishes 1 residue shy of the CDR3 end, and the germline J gene is used to complete it. This chain uses TRBV4 with TRBJ2-1; 10 bases match TRBD2. With 4 bases clipped from V and 0 bases from J, the junction kept 3 bases outside the gene matches. CDR3 length: 16 amino acids. Germline V gene lookup returns CDR1 LGHDT and CDR2 YNNKQL (reference sequence). This chain's CDR3 is CASSLLGGSNYAEQFF. Incomplete CDR3 DNA: TGTGCCAGCAGCTTACTGGGGGGGTCTAACTATGCTGAGCAGTTC.

This clone was found once. Gene labels here are mouse ones. The CDR3 end falls 1 residue outside the read, so it is completed with the germline J gene. The rearrangement joins TRBV2 to TRBJ1-1, with D possibly being TRBD1 (5 bases). Between the trimmed V and J ends, which lost 0 bases and 0 bases, there was a span of 8 bases. CDR3 length equals 15 residues. Germline CDR1 and CDR2: LGHNA and YSYQKL. The sequenced CDR3 bases are TGTGCCAGCAGCCAAGATGTGGGGCCAAACACAGAAGTCTTC. It encodes CASSQDVGPNTEVF. The entire CDR3 protein reads CASSQDVGPNTEVFF.

A few counts support this clone. Mouse germline and gene names are used. The CDR3 extends 1 residue past the end of the read, so its final part is completed from the germline J gene. This sequence joins TRBV16 and TRBJ2-7; 12 positions agree with TRBD2. After removal of 4 bases from V and 6 bases from J, the junction contained 4 bases not matched to a gene. The CDR3 runs 14 residues. CDR1 and CDR2 (germline): SGHSA, FRNQAP. CDR3 protein: CASSSRLGGLEQYF. The sequenced part of the CDR3 DNA is TGTGCAAGCAGCTCCCGACTGGGGGGGCTTGAACAGTAC.

On this clone itself: Gene labels here are mouse ones. The CDR3 end falls 1 residue outside the read, so it is completed with the germline J gene. The chain carries TRBV19 and TRBJ2-5; TRBD2 agrees at 11 bases. This CDR3 is built from 16 residues. Germline V gives CDR1 FNHDT, CDR2 SITEND (reference sequence). The V segment lost 3 bases and the J segment 0 bases; nucleotides outside the gene matches: 3. CDR3 sequence reads: CASSRDWGYNQDTQYF. The CDR3 bases that were read are TGTGCCAGCAGTAGGGACTGGGGGTATAACCAAGACACCCAGTAC.

This clone appeared a few times. Gene labels here are mouse ones. The sequenced fragment ends 1 residue before the CDR3 boundary, so the rest is inferred from the germline J gene. Other DNA sequences in the sample encode the same CDR3. The chain combines TRBV16 with TRBJ2-7, with 7 bases matching TRBD2. V was pared by 3 bases and J by 4 bases, with 3 bases of the junction left unmatched. Germline CDR1 and CDR2: SGHSA and FRNQAP. The CDR3 has 13 amino acids. The CDR3 reads CASSLPGGYEQYF. The sequenced CDR3 bases are TGTGCAAGCAGCTTGCCTGGGGGTTATGAACAGTAC.

As regards this clone: The gene symbols are mouse symbols. The read comes to an end 1 residue before the CDR3 does, leaving the germline J gene to fill in the end. The chain has TRBV17 and TRBJ1-6, with 7 bases identical to TRBD1. TRBJ1-6 belongs to the ORF category, with a function that is uncertain. The germline gives CDR1 MNHDT, CDR2 YYDKIL. The CDR3 is 16 amino acids. After removal of 0 bases from V and 5 bases from J, the junction contained 4 bases not matched to a gene. CDR3 amino acids: CASSRDCQGDNSPLYF. The covered CDR3 bases are TGTGCTAGCAGTAGAGATTGCCAGGGGGATAATTCGCCCCTCTAC.

On this clone: Mouse names are used for the genes. The read is 1 residue too short to cover the CDR3 end, so that end is filled in from the germline J gene. The chain combines TRBV5 with TRBJ2-4; TRBD1 matches at 12 bases. Trimming took 3 bases from V and 1 from J; bases not matched to a gene: 5. The CDR3 sequence is 17 residues long. CDR1 is LGHNA and CDR2 is YNLKQL in the germline V gene (reference sequence). CDR3 sequence: CASSHLGQGAGQNTLYF. The sequenced part of the CDR3 DNA is TGTGCCAGCAGCCACTTGGGACAGGGGGCTGGTCAAAACACCTTGTAC.

Details on this clone: Gene labels here are mouse ones. Read sequence stops 1 residue before the CDR3 end, and the germline J gene provides the missing end. The rearrangement joins TRBV29 to TRBJ2-3; D is undetermined. CDR3 length: 15 amino acids. Germline V lookup: CDR1 MSHET, CDR2 SYDVDS. The V end lost 4 bases, the J end lost 0 bases, and 11 bases lay between the germline ends. Here the CDR3 reads CASSSRTVSAETLYF. CDR3 bases read: TGTGCTAGCAGTTCACGGACGGTTAGTGCAGAAACGCTGTAT.

This clone showed up just a few times. Mouse names are used for the genes. The sequenced fragment ends 1 residue before the CDR3 boundary, so the rest is inferred from the germline J gene. The chain links TRBV19 to TRBJ2-7; TRBD1 is a possible D gene (6 bases). V was cut by 6 bases and J by 4 bases, with 11 bases left in between. Germline V gene lookup returns CDR1 FNHDT and CDR2 SITEND (reference sequence). This CDR3 spans 12 amino acids. The chain's CDR3 is CASTPGQYEQYF. The sequenced part of the CDR3 DNA is TGTGCCAGCACTCCGGGACAATATGAACAGTAC.

This clone was found a few times. The gene names here belong to mouse. The read terminates 1 residue ahead of where the CDR3 ends, so the germline J gene completes it. This chain joins TRBV5 and TRBJ2-7; 7 bases align to TRBD2. Germline CDR1 and CDR2: LGHNA and YNLKQL (reference sequence). CDR3 length: 14 residues. With V trimmed by 4 bases and J by 0 bases, 3 bases remained unmatched. The CDR3 loop is CASSPGGSSYEQYF. The CDR3 bases that were read are TGTGCCAGCAGCCCGGGGGGGAGCTCCTATGAACAGTAC.

A remark on this clone: The gene names given are mouse names. The CDR3 end lies 1 residue beyond the end of the read and is filled in from the germline J gene. The rearrangement links TRBV29 to TRBJ2-1; no definite D call. The CDR3 extends over 15 amino acids. Trimming shortened V by 0 bases and J by 1 base, and 7 bases separated the two germline ends. Germline V gives CDR1 MSHET, CDR2 SYDVDS. Here the CDR3 reads CASSLSTGNYAEQFF. The covered CDR3 bases are TGTGCTAGCAGTTTATCGACGGGAAACTATGCTGAGCAGTTC. The whole variable domain, remainder taken from reference TRBV29 and TRBJ2-1, is DMKVTQMPRYLIKRMGENVLLECGQDMSHETMYWYRQDPGLGLQLIYISYDVDSNSEGDIPKGYRVSRKKREHFSLILDSAKTNQTSVYFCASSLSTGNYAEQFFGPGTRLTVL.

Comment on this clone: Gene names are the mouse ones. The read halts 1 residue ahead of the CDR3 end, with the missing end drawn from the germline J gene. The chain uses TRBV12-1 and TRBJ2-4, with D possibly matching TRBD1 (6 bases). Germline-derived CDR1 and CDR2 are SGHSN and HYEKVE. The CDR3 totals 15 residues. Trimming cost V 1 base and J 1 base, with 11 bases left between them. Incomplete CDR3 DNA: TGTGCCAGCTCTCTAGGGGGAAGCGGTCAAAACACCTTGTAC. Amino acids: CASSLGGSGQNTLY. The CDR3 in full is CASSLGGSGQNTLYF.

The table lists this clone with a count of one. Mouse names are used for the genes. The DNA ends 1 residue before the CDR3 does, and the rest of the CDR3 is filled in from the germline J gene. This chain joins TRBV13-2 and TRBJ2-5; no clear D gene. From germline, CDR1 is NNHNN and CDR2 SYGAGS (reference sequence). The CDR3 sequence is 13 residues long. Trimming took 3 bases from V and 1 from J, leaving 6 bases between them. The CDR3 here is CASGGAYQDTQYF. CDR3 DNA, as far as it was read: TGTGCCAGCGGTGGGGCCTACCAAGACACCCAGTAC.